The 18 T cell receptor beta chains below were found in one sample sequenced in a study of OX40 agonist ivuxolimab in advanced cancers. TCRdb keeps only in-frame clones here, not all; method: immunoSEQ multiplex PCR. The repertoire holds under 80,000 clones, 85% seen once, with more than 0.45% in the top ten. The specimen comprised CD4+ or CD8+ T cells sorted from blood, sampled in a trial of the OX40 agonist ivuxolimab. The source of these receptors is an adult with an advanced solid tumor such as melanoma, head and neck, liver or kidney cancer.

This rearrangement joins TRBV2 to TRBJ2-5; 11 positions match TRBD2. The germline V gene encodes CDR1 SNHLY and CDR2 FYNNEI. The CDR3 length is 14 residues. V lost 9 bases to trimming and J lost 5 bases; unmatched junction nucleotides: 8. The CDR3 here is CASYSGGAGETQYF. The CDR3 bases are TGTGCCAGTTATAGCGGGGGGGCCGGGGAGACCCAGTACTTC.

The chain combines TRBV7-6 with TRBJ2-7; D is perhaps TRBD1 or TRBD2 (5 bases each). Germline CDR1 is SGHVS and CDR2 is FNYEAQ. The CDR3 length is 14 residues. Trimming took off 1 base at V and 2 bases at J, with 9 bases between the two ends. The CDR3 protein is CASSLGDGPYEQYF. CDR3 nucleotides: TGTGCCAGCAGCTTAGGGGACGGTCCCTACGAGCAGTACTTC.

This clone was seen a few times. V and J are TRBV23-1 and TRBJ2-7, with 7 positions matching TRBD2. TRBV23-1 is an open reading frame whose function is uncertain. V was clipped by 0 bases and J by 0 bases; unmatched bases: 8. The CDR3 contains 17 residues. CDR3 sequence: CASSQSWGGSYSYEQYF. CDR3 in DNA: TGCGCCAGCAGTCAATCGTGGGGGGGTTCATACTCCTACGAGCAGTACTTC.

This CDR3 is CASSQPQGGNYGYTF. The CDR3 DNA follows: TGCGCCAGCAGCCAACCCCAGGGGGGGAACTATGGCTACACCTTC. The chain is built from TRBV4-1 and TRBJ1-2; 7 bases line up with TRBD1. CDR1 and CDR2 from the germline V gene are MGHRA and YSYEKL. V was pared by 2 bases and J by 2 bases, with 5 bases of the junction left unmatched. This CDR3 is 15 amino acids long.

V is TRBV28 and J is TRBJ1-2; 9 nucleotides align to TRBD1. CDR1 and CDR2 from the germline V gene are MDHEN and SYDVKM. The CDR3 covers 13 residues. Germline trimming cut 3 bases from V and 8 bases from J; bases unmatched to any gene: 4. CDR3 sequence (DNA): TGTGCCAGCAGTTTGAACAGGGGGCGAGGCTACACCTTC. Translating gives CASSLNRGRGYTF.

CDR3: CASSENRGRLKETQYF. CDR3 DNA: TGTGCCAGCAGTGAAAATCGGGGGAGACTTAAAGAGACCCAGTACTTC. V usage is TRBV2 and J usage is TRBJ2-5; D perhaps matches TRBD2 (6 bases). The CDR3 has 16 amino acids. The germline CDR1 and CDR2 sequences are SNHLY and FYNNEI. V lost 2 bases, J lost 3 bases, and 16 bases lay in between.

V gene TRBV5-1 combines with J gene TRBJ2-1; the match to TRBD2 covers 7 bases. CDR3 size: 14 residues. Germline values: CDR1 SGHRS, CDR2 YFSETQ. V shed 2 bases, J shed 2 bases, and the junction held 1 base outside the gene matches. As DNA, the CDR3 is TGCGCCAGCAGCTTCGCGGGGGCCTACAATGAGCAGTTCTTC. Residues: CASSFAGAYNEQFF.

A single count supports this clone. The chain employs TRBV5-1 and TRBJ2-3, with 13 bases matching TRBD2. The CDR3 loop spans 12 amino acids. Germline V CDR1 and CDR2: SGHRS, YFSETQ. The V segment lost 7 bases and the J segment 9 bases; nucleotides outside the gene matches: 2. The CDR3 DNA reads TGCGCCAGCGGACTAGCGGGAGAAACGCAGTATTTT. Translating gives CASGLAGETQYF.

The sample holds a few counts of this clone. This chain joins TRBV5-1 and TRBJ2-6, with TRBD1 identical over 7 bases. Trimming cost V 0 bases and J 6 bases; bases outside gene matches: 9. Germline lookup yields CDR1 SGHRS and CDR2 YFSETQ. The CDR3 spans 17 residues. In nucleotides, the CDR3 is TGCGCCAGCAGCTTGGGACAGGGTGGACCCATGGCCAACGTCCTGACTTTC. Protein product: CASSLGQGGPMANVLTF.

The chain couples TRBV18 to TRBJ2-1; maybe TRBD1 (6 bases). Germline V gene data show CDR1 as KGHSH and CDR2 as LQKENI. The V and J ends lost 2 bases and 4 bases respectively, with 9 bases between them. The CDR3 length is 14 residues. CDR3 coding DNA: TGTGCCAGCTCACCAGGAGACAGGTACAATGAGCAGTTCTTC. This codes for CASSPGDRYNEQFF.

This clone has more than one count but fewer than ten. In the same sample, other DNA sequences code for this CDR3. The chain recombines TRBV18 with TRBJ2-5; tentatively, D is TRBD1 or TRBD2 (6 bases each). Germline CDR1 KGHSH, CDR2 LQKENI. CDR3 length: 14 amino acids. V was pared by 3 bases and J by 5 bases, with 13 bases between. Written as DNA, the CDR3 is TGTGCCAGCTCACCGGGGGGCCCCGGGGAGACCCAGTACTTC. This codes for CASSPGGPGETQYF.

This chain joins TRBV4-1 and TRBJ1-4; no firm D call. Germline CDR1 is MGHRA and CDR2 is YSYEKL. V lost 1 base to trimming and J lost 10 bases, with 16 bases between them. CDR3 length: 15 amino acids. CDR3 sequence (DNA): TGCGCCAGCAGCCAAGGAATCAAAAAAAGAGGAAAACTGTTTTTT. It encodes CASSQGIKKRGKLFF.

J is TRBJ1-1 and V is TRBV30; D is unclear. Germline V CDR1 and CDR2: GTSNPN, SVGIG (reference sequence). The length of the CDR3 is 12 residues. With 2 bases removed from V and 6 bases from J, the gap between germline ends came to 10 bases. CDR3 protein: CAWSWGMSEAFF. The CDR3 coding sequence is TGTGCCTGGAGTTGGGGAATGTCTGAAGCTTTCTTT.

The rearrangement uses TRBV6-1 and TRBJ2-7, with TRBD1 matching 9 bases. This CDR3 comprises 15 residues. Germline trimming cut 6 bases from V and 4 bases from J; bases unmatched to any gene: 10. The V gene's germline CDR1 is MNHNS and CDR2 SASEGT. The CDR3 loop is CASSRTGTGNYEQYF. The CDR3 region has the DNA TGTGCCAGCAGCCGCACAGGGACAGGGAATTACGAGCAGTACTTC.

The chain couples TRBV5-1 to TRBJ2-3; TRBD1 is a possible D gene (6 bases). With 0 bases removed from V and 4 bases from J, the gap between germline ends came to 15 bases. Germline assignment: CDR1 SGHRS and CDR2 YFSETQ. This CDR3 has 16 residues. The CDR3 region is CASSLDGGLLPDTQYF. CDR3 DNA: TGCGCCAGCAGCTTGGATGGGGGCCTCTTACCAGATACGCAGTATTTT.

This chain joins TRBV5-6 and TRBJ2-5, with 8 bases matching TRBD2. The CDR3 is 13 residues long. Trimming took 0 bases from V and 5 from J; bases not matched to a gene: 0. Per the germline V gene, CDR1 is SGHDT and CDR2 is YYEEEE. CDR3 in amino acids: CASSLAGGETQYF. In DNA, the CDR3 is TGTGCCAGCAGCTTGGCGGGGGGGGAGACCCAGTACTTC.

This clone was observed a few times. This chain links TRBV19 with TRBJ1-2; possibly TRBD1 for D (6 bases). V dropped 6 bases and J dropped 5 bases, with 13 bases sitting between them. Per germline, CDR1 LNHDA and CDR2 SQIVND (reference sequence). This CDR3 has 13 residues. The CDR3 nucleotides read TGTGCCAGTAGACAGGGATCAACGTATGGCTACACCTTC. Translation gives CASRQGSTYGYTF.

The V gene is TRBV30, the J gene TRBJ1-1, with unresolved D. This CDR3 contains 14 residues. Germline CDR1 and CDR2: GTSNPN and SVGIG (reference sequence). Deletions cut 0 bases from V and 6 bases from J, with 14 bases between. CDR3 DNA sequence: TGTGCCTGGAGTGTCGGGATAGGAACCCCTGAAGCTTTCTTT. As protein: CAWSVGIGTPEAFF.